The 2 T cell receptor beta chains listed next were all sequenced from one sample in a study of T-cell reconstitution after alpha-beta-depleted transplantation in children (dated by TCRdb to about 2016). The meaning of the sample's treatment or condition label: allogeneic hematopoietic cell transplantation with graft depleted of TCRalphabeta T cells and CD19 B cells. The method behind the library was PCR. Sequencing took place on an Illumina HiSeq 2500. Molecular barcoding was employed in the preparation of TCR libraries, with unique molecular identifiers being used to normalize TCRbeta repertoire quantification. TCRdb reprocessed the public reads (quality trimming at Q25 with fastp, clone calling with MiXCR) and kept in-frame beta chains. Entries that share a CDR3 protein sequence are merged under the most common genes and DNA. The sample table lists 250,000 to 300,000 distinct CDR3 sequences, around 9.1% of them with a count of one. The top ten clonotypes cover 7.5% of the sample.

The source was PBMCs, collected before TCRalphabeta/CD19-depleted stem cell transplant. These receptors came from a boy in the first two years of life with acute myeloid leukemia, due to receive a stem cell transplant.

The gene calls are TRBV10-3 and TRBJ1-5; maybe TRBD1 (6 bases). CDR1 and CDR2 (germline): ENHRY, SYGVKD. This CDR3 has 14 amino acids. Trimming stripped 4 bases from V and 0 bases from J, with 7 bases between. The CDR3 spells CAISGGPSNQPQHF. Here the CDR3 DNA reads TGTGCCATCAGTGGGGGGCCTAGCAATCAGCCCCAGCATTTT.

In this sample, this clonotype turned up many times. This chain uses TRBV20-1 with TRBJ1-1; 8 nucleotides line up with TRBD1. CDR3 length: 11 residues. The trim removed 3 bases at V and 10 bases at J, leaving 4 bases unmatched. Germline CDR1 is DFQATT and CDR2 is SNEGSKA (reference sequence). The CDR3 DNA sequence: TGCAGTGCTAGGGACAGGGAAGGAGCTTTCTTT. It specifies CSARDREGAFF.